The clone carrying this T cell receptor beta chain was counted many times. RNA transcripts served as the template for amplifying TCR beta CDR3 regions. The study used the HTBI primer set for a first-round RT-PCR of the TCR CDR3. TCRdb fed the multiplex PCR reads into MiXCR, producing one record per CDR3 protein. The table has around 600,000 distinct CDR3 sequences, about 14% seen once. PBMCs stemmed from under 11 ml fresh peripheral blood. The data were obtained in a study of T cells in Graves' hyperthyroidism and ophthalmopathy. Sequencing was done on a sample of blood. The TCR was taken from a woman in her late teens or twenties with Graves' ophthalmopathy.

As DNA, the CDR3 is TGTGCCAGCTCACGGACAGTCCGAAATCAGCCCCAGCATTTT. This codes for CASSRTVRNQPQHF. The chain combines TRBV18 with TRBJ1-5, with a weak D call TRBD1 (6 bases). CDR3 length: 14 amino acids. Germline V gene lookup returns CDR1 KGHSH and CDR2 LQKENI. Between the trimmed V and J ends, which lost 4 bases and 4 bases, there was a span of 11 bases.